Sequencing of this T cell receptor beta chain was carried out in a study of blood T cell repertoires in COVID-19 (dated by TCRdb to the early 2020s). In the study overall: Samples from collaborators originated in the United States, Italy and Spain and spanned both the acute and convalescent phases of COVID-19. The material from the prospective study consisted of cDNA or gDNA derived from T cells, B-cell-depleted T cells, or PBMCs. Subjects who had been exposed to COVID-19, were actively infected with it, or had recovered from it provided the deeply sampled blood TCRbeta repertoires that made up the dataset. The repertoires were made available in a free public database intended to serve as a resource for research on the immune response to SARS-CoV-2. The samples were drawn from the first 160 participants of the ongoing ImmuneRACE study and from 1,254 subjects provided by 6 global collaborators. The sample metadata nearly always contained a de-identified subject ID, COVID-19 status, age in years and sex. Where available, HLA class I and class II types were obtained from metadata supplied by the sample provider rather than from assay-based typing. Study-level results and caveats: Clinical and demographic metadata were provided uncurated, with the amount varying by source and participant.

Based on the germline V gene, the CDR1 and CDR2 sequences are MDHEN and SYDVKM. The CDR3 sequence holds 15 residues, the cysteine and phenylalanine included. Only the CDR3 region is kept as DNA, spanning 45 bases read in frame from base 1. The germline V and J ends show losses of 10 bases and 5 bases respectively, and no gene match explains 14 bases of the junction. Collaborating institutions collected whole blood in K2EDTA tubes following their own protocols. Collaborator samples were shipped for TCRbeta analysis as frozen whole blood, isolated PBMCs, or DNA extracted from either sample type. As regards this clone: There is no known antigen for this receptor. The record has no base qualities; no much larger clone is one base away.

TCRbeta CDR3 regions were amplified from genomic DNA by means of the immunoSEQ Assay, a bias-controlled multiplex PCR. On the authors' methods: Nucleated cell counts per sample were estimated from amplification of reference gene primers within the assay. Sequence reads were collapsed and filtered to measure the absolute abundance of every unique TCRbeta CDR3 rearrangement. For each sample, productive Simpson clonality was calculated as the square root of Simpson's diversity index across productive rearrangements. The source is immuneACCESS, and TCRdb retained only in-frame sequences with V and J called. Part of the clones is not carried over; for the studies checked, unresolved V genes explain less than half of this, and the remainder is unexplained. The DNA gave D and trimming, while V, J and clone size come from that table. This sample is represented by 30,000 to 35,000 clones; about 72% of them were singletons. Together, the top ten hold 7% to 9% of the sample.

The clonotype originates from a woman aged 55-70 years with acute or convalescent COVID-19. In this chain, TRBV28 is recombined with TRBJ1-2, and 9 junction bases match TRBD1. The sequenced sample consisted of peripheral blood. Here the CDR3 is given as CATVHPTGGGYGYTF. The nucleotides read TGTGCCACCGTACACCCGACAGGGGGAGGGTATGGCTACACCTTC.